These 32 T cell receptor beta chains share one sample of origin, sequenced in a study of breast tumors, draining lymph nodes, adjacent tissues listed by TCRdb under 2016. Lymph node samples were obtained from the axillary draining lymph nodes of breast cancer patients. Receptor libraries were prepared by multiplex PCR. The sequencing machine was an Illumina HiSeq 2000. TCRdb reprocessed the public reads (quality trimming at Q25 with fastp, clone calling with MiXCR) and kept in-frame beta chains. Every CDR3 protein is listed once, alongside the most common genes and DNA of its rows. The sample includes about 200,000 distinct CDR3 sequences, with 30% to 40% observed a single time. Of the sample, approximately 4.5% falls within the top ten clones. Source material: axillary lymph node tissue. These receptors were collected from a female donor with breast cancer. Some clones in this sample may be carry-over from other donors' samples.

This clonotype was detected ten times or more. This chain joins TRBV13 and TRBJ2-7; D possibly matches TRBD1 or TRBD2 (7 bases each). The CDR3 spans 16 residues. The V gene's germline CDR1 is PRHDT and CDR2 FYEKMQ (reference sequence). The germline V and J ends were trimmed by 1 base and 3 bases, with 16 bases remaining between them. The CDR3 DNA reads TGTGCCAGCAGCTTAGCAGGGGGGGCCGGGGTCTACGAGCAGTACTTC. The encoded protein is CASSLAGGAGVYEQYF.

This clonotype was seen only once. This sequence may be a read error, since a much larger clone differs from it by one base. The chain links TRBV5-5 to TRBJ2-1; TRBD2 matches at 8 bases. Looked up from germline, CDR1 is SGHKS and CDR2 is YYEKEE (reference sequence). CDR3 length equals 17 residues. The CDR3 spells CASSFSGPAGVYNEQFF. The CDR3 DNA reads TGCGCCAGCAGCTTCTCGGGACCAGCGGGGGTGTACAATGAGCAGTTCTTC.

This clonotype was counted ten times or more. The CDR3 spells CASSFSPPARVGEKLFF. CDR3 coding DNA: TGTGCCAGCAGCTTTAGCCCCCCCGCTAGGGTTGGCGAAAAACTGTTTTTT. The chain has TRBV5-5 and TRBJ1-4; no clear D gene. CDR3 length: 17 amino acids. Trimming took off 2 bases at V and 8 bases at J, with 22 bases between the two ends. Germline V gene sequence: CDR1 SGHKS, CDR2 YYEKEE (reference sequence). Complete variable domain (other parts from reference TRBV5-5 and TRBJ1-4): DAGVTQSPTHLIKTRGQQVTLRCSPISGHKSVSWYQQVLGQGPQFIFQYYEKEERGRGNFPDRFSARQFPNYSSELNVNALLLGDSALYLCASSFSPPARVGEKLFFGSGTQLSVL.

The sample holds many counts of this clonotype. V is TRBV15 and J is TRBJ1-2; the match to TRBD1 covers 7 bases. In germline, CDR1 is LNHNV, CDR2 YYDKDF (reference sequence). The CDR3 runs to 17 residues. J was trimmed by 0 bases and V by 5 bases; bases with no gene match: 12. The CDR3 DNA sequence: TGTGCCACCAGCGGCGGGAAGGGACAGCCAACTAACTATGGCTACACCTTC. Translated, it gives CATSGGKGQPTNYGYTF.

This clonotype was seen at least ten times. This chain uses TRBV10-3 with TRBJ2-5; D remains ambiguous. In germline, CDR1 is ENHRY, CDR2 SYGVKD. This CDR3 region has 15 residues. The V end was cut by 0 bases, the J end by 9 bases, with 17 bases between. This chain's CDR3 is CAISESMYGAGSQYF. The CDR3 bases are TGTGCCATCAGTGAGTCGATGTACGGAGCCGGATCCCAGTACTTC.

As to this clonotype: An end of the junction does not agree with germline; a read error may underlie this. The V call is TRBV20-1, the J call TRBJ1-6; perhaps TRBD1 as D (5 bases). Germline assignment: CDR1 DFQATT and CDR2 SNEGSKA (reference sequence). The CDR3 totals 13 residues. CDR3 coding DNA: TGCAGTCCTAGACTAGCGGGGGGGTCACCCCTCCACTTT. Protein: CSPRLAGGSPLHF.

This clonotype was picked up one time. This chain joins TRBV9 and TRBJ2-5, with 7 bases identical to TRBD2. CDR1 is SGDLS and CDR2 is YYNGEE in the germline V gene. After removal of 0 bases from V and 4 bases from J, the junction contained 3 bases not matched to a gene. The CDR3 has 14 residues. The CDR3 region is CASSVVPSGETQYF. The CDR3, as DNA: TGTGCCAGCAGCGTAGTTCCTAGCGGAGAGACCCAGTACTTC. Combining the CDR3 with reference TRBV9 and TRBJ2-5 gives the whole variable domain DSGVTQTPKHLITATGQRVTLRCSPRSGDLSVYWYQQSLDQGLQFLIQYYNGEERAKGNILERFSAQQFPDLHSELNLSSLELGDSALYFCASSVVPSGETQYFGPGTRLLVL.

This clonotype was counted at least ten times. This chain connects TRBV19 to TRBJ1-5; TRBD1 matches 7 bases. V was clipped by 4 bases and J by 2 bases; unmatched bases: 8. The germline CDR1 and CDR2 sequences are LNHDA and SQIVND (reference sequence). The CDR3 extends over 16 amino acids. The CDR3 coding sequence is TGTGCCAGTAGTACCCCGGGACAGCAAGGCAATCAGCCCCAGCATTTT. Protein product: CASSTPGQQGNQPQHF.

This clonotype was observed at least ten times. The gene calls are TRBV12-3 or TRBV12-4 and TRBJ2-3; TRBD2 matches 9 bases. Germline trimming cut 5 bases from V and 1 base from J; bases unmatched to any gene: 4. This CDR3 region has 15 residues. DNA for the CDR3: TGTGCCAGCAGTCCCCTAGCGGGACGCACAGATACGCAGTATTTT. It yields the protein CASSPLAGRTDTQYF.

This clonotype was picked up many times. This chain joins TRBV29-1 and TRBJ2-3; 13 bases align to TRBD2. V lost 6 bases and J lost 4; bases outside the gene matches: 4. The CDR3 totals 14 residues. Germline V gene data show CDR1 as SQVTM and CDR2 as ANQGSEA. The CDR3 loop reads CSVGTSGAADTQYF. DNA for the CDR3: TGCAGCGTCGGGACTAGCGGGGCTGCAGATACGCAGTATTTT.

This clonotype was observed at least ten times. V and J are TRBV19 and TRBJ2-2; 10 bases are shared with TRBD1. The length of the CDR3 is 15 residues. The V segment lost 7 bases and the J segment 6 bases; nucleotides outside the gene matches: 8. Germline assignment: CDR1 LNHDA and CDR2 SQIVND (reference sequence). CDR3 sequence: CASINRDRGSGELFF. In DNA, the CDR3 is TGTGCCAGTATTAACCGGGACAGGGGTTCCGGGGAGCTGTTTTTT.

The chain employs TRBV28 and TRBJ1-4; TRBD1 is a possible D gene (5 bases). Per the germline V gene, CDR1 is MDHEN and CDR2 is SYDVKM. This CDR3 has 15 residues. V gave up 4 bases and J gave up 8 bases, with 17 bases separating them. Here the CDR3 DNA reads TGTGCCAGCAGTTCCTACCTAGACAGTCCCGAAAAACTGTTTTTT. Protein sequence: CASSSYLDSPEKLFF. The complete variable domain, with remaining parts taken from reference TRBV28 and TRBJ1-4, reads DVKVTQSSRYLVKRTGEKVFLECVQDMDHENMFWYRQDPGLGLRLIYFSYDVKMKEKGDIPEGYSVSREKKERFSLILESASTNQTSMYLCASSSYLDSPEKLFFGSGTQLSVL.

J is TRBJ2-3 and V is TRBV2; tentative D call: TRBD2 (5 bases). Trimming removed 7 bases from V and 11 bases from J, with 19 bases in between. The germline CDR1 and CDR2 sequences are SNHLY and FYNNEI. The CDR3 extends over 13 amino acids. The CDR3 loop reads CASKVGAYNEQYF. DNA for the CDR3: TGTGCCAGCAAGGTGGGAGCCTACAATGAGCAGTATTTT. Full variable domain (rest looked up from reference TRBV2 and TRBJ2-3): EPEVTQTPSHQVTQMGQEVILRCVPISNHLYFYWYRQILGQKVEFLVSFYNNEISEKSEIFDDQFSVERPDGSNFTLKIRSTKLEDSAMYFCASKVGAYNEQYFGPGTRLTVL.

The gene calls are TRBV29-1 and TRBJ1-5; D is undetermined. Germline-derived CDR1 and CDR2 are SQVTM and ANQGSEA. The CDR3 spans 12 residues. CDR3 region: CRPCGSNQPQHF. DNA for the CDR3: TGCAGACCGTGTGGGAGCAATCAGCCCCAGCATTTT.

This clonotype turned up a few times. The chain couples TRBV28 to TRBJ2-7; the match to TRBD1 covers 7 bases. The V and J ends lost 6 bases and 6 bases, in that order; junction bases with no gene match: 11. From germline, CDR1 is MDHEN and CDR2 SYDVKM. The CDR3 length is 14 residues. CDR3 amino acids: CASSNRQGLREQYF. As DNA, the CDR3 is TGTGCCAGCAGCAACAGACAGGGCTTACGCGAGCAGTACTTC.

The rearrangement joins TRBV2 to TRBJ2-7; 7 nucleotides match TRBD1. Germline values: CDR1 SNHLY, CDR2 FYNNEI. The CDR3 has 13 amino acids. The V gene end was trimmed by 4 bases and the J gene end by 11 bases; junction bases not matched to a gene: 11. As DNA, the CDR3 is TGTGCCAGCAGTGTCGACACCGCAGGGGGTGAGTACTTC. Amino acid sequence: CASSVDTAGGEYF.

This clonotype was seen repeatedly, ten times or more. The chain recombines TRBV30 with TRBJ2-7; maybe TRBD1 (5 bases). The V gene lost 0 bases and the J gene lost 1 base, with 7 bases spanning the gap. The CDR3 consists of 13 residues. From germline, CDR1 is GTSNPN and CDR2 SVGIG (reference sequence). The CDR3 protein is CAWSVDSSYEQYF. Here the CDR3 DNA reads TGTGCCTGGAGTGTTGACAGTTCCTACGAGCAGTACTTC.

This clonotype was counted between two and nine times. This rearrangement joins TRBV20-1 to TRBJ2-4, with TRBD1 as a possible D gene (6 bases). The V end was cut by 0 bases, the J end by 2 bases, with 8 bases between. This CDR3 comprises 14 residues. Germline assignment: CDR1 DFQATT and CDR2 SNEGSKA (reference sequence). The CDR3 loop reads CSAREGAPKNIQYF. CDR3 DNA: TGCAGTGCTAGAGAGGGGGCACCCAAAAACATTCAGTACTTC.

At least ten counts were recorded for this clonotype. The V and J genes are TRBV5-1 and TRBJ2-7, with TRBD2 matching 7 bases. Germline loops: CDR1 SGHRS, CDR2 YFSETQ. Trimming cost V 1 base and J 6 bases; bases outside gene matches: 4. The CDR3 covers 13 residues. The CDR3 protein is CASSLTPGGEQYF. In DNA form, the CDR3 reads TGCGCCAGCAGCTTGACCCCGGGGGGCGAGCAGTACTTC.

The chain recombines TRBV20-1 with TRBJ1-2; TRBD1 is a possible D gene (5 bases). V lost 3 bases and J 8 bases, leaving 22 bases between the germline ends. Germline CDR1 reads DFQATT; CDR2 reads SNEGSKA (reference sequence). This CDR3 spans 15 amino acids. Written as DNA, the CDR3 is TGCAGTGCTAGTGATCCCCGGACATATCGGTCCGGCTACACCTTC. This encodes CSASDPRTYRSGYTF.

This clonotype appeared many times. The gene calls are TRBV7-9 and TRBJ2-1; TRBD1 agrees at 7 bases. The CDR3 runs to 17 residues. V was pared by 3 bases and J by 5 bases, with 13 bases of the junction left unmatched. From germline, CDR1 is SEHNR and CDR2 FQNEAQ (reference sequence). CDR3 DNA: TGTGCCAGCAGCTTTCCCTCGGGACAGTGGACCAACAATGAGCAGTTCTTC. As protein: CASSFPSGQWTNNEQFF.

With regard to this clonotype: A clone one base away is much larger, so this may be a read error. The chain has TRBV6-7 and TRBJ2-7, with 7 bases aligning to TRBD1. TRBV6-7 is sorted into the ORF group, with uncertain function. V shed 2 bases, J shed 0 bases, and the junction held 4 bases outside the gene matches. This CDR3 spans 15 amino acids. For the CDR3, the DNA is TGTGCCAGCAGTTACCAAGACAGGGACTCCTACGAGCAGTACTTC. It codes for CASSYQDRDSYEQYF.

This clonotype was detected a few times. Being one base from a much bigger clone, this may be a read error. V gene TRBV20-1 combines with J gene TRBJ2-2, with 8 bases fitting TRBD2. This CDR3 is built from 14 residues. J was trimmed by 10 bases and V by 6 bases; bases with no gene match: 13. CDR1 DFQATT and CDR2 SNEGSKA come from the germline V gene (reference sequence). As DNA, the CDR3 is TGCAGTGCGACCGGACCAGCGGGGGCCGCGGAGCTGTTTTTT. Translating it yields CSATGPAGAAELFF.

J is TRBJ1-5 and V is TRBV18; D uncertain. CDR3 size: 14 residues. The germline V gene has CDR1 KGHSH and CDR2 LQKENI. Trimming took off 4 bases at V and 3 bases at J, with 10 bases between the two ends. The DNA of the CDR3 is TGTGCCAGCTCACTCCCGGGGAACAATCAGCCCCAGCATTTT. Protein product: CASSLPGNNQPQHF.

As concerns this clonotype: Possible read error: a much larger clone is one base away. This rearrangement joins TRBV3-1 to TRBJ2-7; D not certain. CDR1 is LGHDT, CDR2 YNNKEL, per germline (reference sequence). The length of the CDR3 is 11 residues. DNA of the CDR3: TGTGCCAGCAGCCAAACAGACGAGCGGTACTTC. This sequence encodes CASSQTDERYF.

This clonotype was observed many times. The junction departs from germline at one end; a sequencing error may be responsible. CDR3: CASSLGASNEQFF. The DNA of the CDR3 is TGTGCTAGCAGCTTAGGGGCTTCCAATGAGCAGTTCTTC. V is TRBV7-7 and J is TRBJ2-1; weak D call: TRBD1 (5 bases). Germline loops: CDR1 SSHAT, CDR2 FNYEAQ (reference sequence). The CDR3 spans 13 residues.

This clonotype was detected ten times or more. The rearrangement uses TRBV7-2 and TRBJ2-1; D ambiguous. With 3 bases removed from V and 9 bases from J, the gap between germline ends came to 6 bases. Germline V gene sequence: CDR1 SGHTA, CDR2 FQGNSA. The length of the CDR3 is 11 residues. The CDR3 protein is CASSFTTEQFF. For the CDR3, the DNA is TGTGCCAGCAGCTTCACGACTGAGCAGTTCTTC. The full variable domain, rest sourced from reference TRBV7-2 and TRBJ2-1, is GAGVSQSPSNKVTEKGKDVELRCDPISGHTALYWYRQSLGQGLEFLIYFQGNSAPDKSGLPSDRFSAERTGGSVSTLTIQRTQQEDSAVYLCASSFTTEQFFGPGTRLTVL.

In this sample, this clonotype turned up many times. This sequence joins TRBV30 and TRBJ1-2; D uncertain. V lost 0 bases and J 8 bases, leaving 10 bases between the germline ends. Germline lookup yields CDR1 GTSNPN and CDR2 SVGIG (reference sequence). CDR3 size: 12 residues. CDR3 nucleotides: TGTGCCTGGAGTGTCGGAGGGAGCGGCTACACCTTC. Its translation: CAWSVGGSGYTF.

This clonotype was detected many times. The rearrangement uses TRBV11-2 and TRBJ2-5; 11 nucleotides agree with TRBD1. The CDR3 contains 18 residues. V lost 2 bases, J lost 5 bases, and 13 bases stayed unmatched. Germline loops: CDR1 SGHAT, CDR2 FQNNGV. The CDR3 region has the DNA TGTGCCAGCAGCTTACGGGAGCAGGGACAGGGGGGATGGGAGACCCAGTACTTC. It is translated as CASSLREQGQGGWETQYF.

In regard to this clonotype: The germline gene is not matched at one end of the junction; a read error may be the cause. CDR3: CTSSLVGTSGNYNEQFF. The CDR3, as DNA: TGCACCAGCAGCTTGGTAGGGACCAGCGGGAACTACAATGAGCAGTTCTTC. The V and J genes are TRBV5-1 and TRBJ2-1; 7 bases are a match to TRBD2. The CDR3 has 17 amino acids. Germline loops: CDR1 SGHRS, CDR2 YFSETQ. The full variable domain, rest sourced from reference TRBV5-1 and TRBJ2-1, is KAGVTQTPRYLIKTRGQQVTLSCSPISGHRSVSWYQQTPGQGLQFLFEYFSETQRNKGNFPGRFSGRQFSNSRSEMNVSTLELGDSALYLCTSSLVGTSGNYNEQFFGPGTRLTVL.

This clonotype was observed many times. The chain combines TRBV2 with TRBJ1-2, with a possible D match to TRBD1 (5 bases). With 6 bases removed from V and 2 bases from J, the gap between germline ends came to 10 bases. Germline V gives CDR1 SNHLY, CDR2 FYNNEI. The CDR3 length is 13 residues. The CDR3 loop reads CASRGGGNYGYTF. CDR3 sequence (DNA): TGTGCCAGCAGGGGTGGGGGGAACTATGGCTACACCTTC.

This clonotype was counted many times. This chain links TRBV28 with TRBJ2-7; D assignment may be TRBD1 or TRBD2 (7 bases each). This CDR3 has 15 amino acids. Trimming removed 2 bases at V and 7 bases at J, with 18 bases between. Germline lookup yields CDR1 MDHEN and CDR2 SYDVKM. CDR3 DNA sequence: TGTGCCAGCAGTTTAACGGGGAGGGGGCTGCGAGAGCAGTACTTC. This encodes CASSLTGRGLREQYF.